One sample yielded the 14 T cell receptor beta chains listed below, sequenced in a study of control samples from healthy donors and cancer patients. Clones were read by immunoSEQ multiplex PCR, and TCRdb kept only the in-frame ones, dropping some. The data show 120,000 to 150,000 clones, about 90% seen once. Sample: blood. The receptors were sampled from a man aged 18 to 35 in good health.

The rearrangement joins TRBV27 to TRBJ1-4; no clear D. CDR1 and CDR2 (germline): MNHEY, SMNVEV (reference sequence). V lost 3 bases to trimming and J lost 2 bases, with 10 bases between them. CDR3 length equals 15 residues. The CDR3 spells CASSFSRWTNEKLFF. CDR3 DNA sequence: TGTGCCAGCAGTTTCTCACGGTGGACTAATGAAAAACTGTTTTTT.

DNA of the CDR3: TGCGCCAGCAGCTTGGCCGGGGGACAGGGTCTCAATGAGCAGTTCTTC. Translating gives CASSLAGGQGLNEQFF. This chain joins TRBV5-1 and TRBJ2-1; 9 bases map to TRBD1. Germline V gene lookup returns CDR1 SGHRS and CDR2 YFSETQ. Trimming cost V 0 bases and J 6 bases; bases outside gene matches: 7. The CDR3 consists of 16 residues.

J is TRBJ1-5 and V is TRBV19, with TRBD1 matching over 8 bases. The CDR3 is 14 amino acids. Germline values: CDR1 LNHDA, CDR2 SQIVND (reference sequence). The V and J ends lost 8 bases and 4 bases, in that order; junction bases with no gene match: 7. For the CDR3, the DNA is TGTGCCAGTCGTACGGGACAGGTGAATCAGCCCCAGCATTTT. Encoded protein: CASRTGQVNQPQHF. Filled out from reference TRBV19 and TRBJ1-5, the complete variable domain reads DGGITQSPKYLFRKEGQNVTLSCEQNLNHDAMYWYRQDPGQGLRLIYYSQIVNDFQKGDIAEGYSVSREKKESFPLTVTSAQKNPTAFYLCASRTGQVNQPQHFGDGTRLSIL.

This clone turned up a few times. The V call is TRBV3-1 (or the pseudogene TRBV3-2), the J call TRBJ2-2; perhaps TRBD2 as D (6 bases). Trimming shortened V by 4 bases and J by 2 bases, and 14 bases separated the two germline ends. Germline CDR1 LGHDT, CDR2 YNNKEL (reference sequence). The CDR3 sequence is 16 residues long. The CDR3 sequence is CASSRSPGLNTGELFF. The CDR3 DNA follows: TGTGCCAGCAGCCGAAGCCCGGGACTTAACACCGGGGAGCTGTTTTTT.

The chain joins TRBV27 to TRBJ2-5, with TRBD2 matching over 7 bases. Looked up from germline, CDR1 is MNHEY and CDR2 is SMNVEV (reference sequence). V shed 3 bases, J shed 3 bases, and the junction held 4 bases outside the gene matches. The CDR3 spans 14 residues. CDR3 bases: TGTGCCAGCAGTTTCTTTGGGGGGGAAGAGACCCAGTACTTC. This codes for CASSFFGGEETQYF.

The chain links TRBV7-2 to TRBJ2-7; 11 bases agree with TRBD2. This CDR3 has 16 residues. Trimming took 1 base from V and 3 from J; bases not matched to a gene: 5. CDR1 and CDR2 (germline): SGHTA, FQGNSA. CDR3 sequence: CASSLVPTSGGYEQYF. CDR3 coding DNA: TGTGCCAGCAGCTTAGTTCCCACTAGCGGGGGCTACGAGCAGTACTTC.

The V and J genes are TRBV27 and TRBJ2-3; weak D call: TRBD2 (5 bases). CDR1 MNHEY and CDR2 SMNVEV come from the germline V gene (reference sequence). This CDR3 is built from 14 residues. Trimming left V 3 bases short and J 2 bases short, with 9 bases between. This CDR3 is CASSFGLHTDTQYF. The CDR3, as DNA: TGTGCCAGCAGTTTCGGACTGCACACAGATACGCAGTATTTT.

The genes are TRBV7-6 and TRBJ2-5; 9 bases align to TRBD2. The CDR3 totals 15 residues. Germline V gene data show CDR1 as SGHVS and CDR2 as FNYEAQ. Trimming took 5 bases from V and 5 from J; bases not matched to a gene: 9. The CDR3: CASSGRGGGLETQYF. CDR3 nucleotides: TGTGCCAGCAGCGGCCGCGGGGGGGGCTTGGAGACCCAGTACTTC.

This clone occurred once. The gene calls are TRBV19 and TRBJ1-2; D is unresolved. Deletions cut 9 bases from V and 0 bases from J, with 8 bases between. This CDR3 contains 12 residues. Germline V gene data show CDR1 as LNHDA and CDR2 as SQIVND (reference sequence). The CDR3 DNA reads as TGTGCCAGCGCGGCACCTAACTATGGCTACACCTTC. Translation: CASAAPNYGYTF.

The sample holds a few counts of this clone. The chain carries TRBV2 and TRBJ2-3, with 11 nucleotides matching TRBD1. CDR1 is SNHLY and CDR2 is FYNNEI in the germline V gene. V was clipped by 10 bases and J by 6 bases; unmatched bases: 12. This CDR3 has 15 residues. CDR3 sequence reads: CATKPRGQGGDTQYF. Here the CDR3 DNA reads TGTGCCACTAAGCCCAGGGGACAGGGGGGCGATACGCAGTATTTT.

There are a few counts of this clone. At the DNA level, this CDR3 is encoded by other sequences in the same sample as well. The chain is built from TRBV12-3 or TRBV12-4 and TRBJ1-2; D gene unclear. The CDR3 contains 12 residues. V was shortened by 6 bases and J by 5 bases, with 10 bases between the two germline ends. CDR3 sequence: CASSLMGYGYTF. In DNA form, the CDR3 reads TGTGCCAGCAGCCTAATGGGGTATGGCTACACCTTC.

The rearrangement links TRBV28 to TRBJ2-7; maybe TRBD1 (6 bases). Germline values: CDR1 MDHEN, CDR2 SYDVKM. The CDR3 has 12 residues. Trimming pared 2 bases from V and 6 bases from J, leaving 8 bases between. CDR3 in amino acids: CASSLSRGEQYF. In nucleotides, the CDR3 is TGTGCCAGCAGTTTAAGCAGGGGCGAGCAGTACTTC.

The gene calls are TRBV2 and TRBJ2-1, with 11 nucleotides matching TRBD2. The V gene's germline CDR1 is SNHLY and CDR2 FYNNEI. Losses at the gene ends were 3 bases for V and 10 bases for J; bases not matched to a gene: 8. This CDR3 spans 15 amino acids. This chain's CDR3 is CASSDPASGGNEQFF. CDR3 DNA sequence: TGTGCCAGCAGTGACCCGGCTAGCGGGGGGAACGAGCAGTTCTTC.

This sequence joins TRBV6-4 and TRBJ1-1, with a tentative D call TRBD1 (5 bases). The CDR3 consists of 14 residues. Germline lookup yields CDR1 MRHNA and CDR2 SNTAGT. Trimming pared 7 bases from V and 4 bases from J, leaving 16 bases between. Here the CDR3 reads CASKPQGGVTEAFF. The CDR3 DNA reads as TGTGCCAGCAAGCCCCAGGGAGGCGTCACTGAAGCTTTCTTT.